These 8 T cell receptor beta chains came from one sample sequenced in a study of blood T cell repertoires in COVID-19. Sequenced by immunoSEQ multiplex PCR; TCRdb stores in-frame clones only, minus some. The sample lists a few hundred thousand clones; approximately 86% were seen once. The sequenced sample was peripheral blood. These receptors originate from a man aged 55 to 70 with acute or convalescent COVID-19.

This chain links TRBV3-1 (or the pseudogene TRBV3-2) with TRBJ1-6; a possible D gene is TRBD1 (5 bases). V was pared by 5 bases and J by 9 bases, with 20 bases between. Per germline, CDR1 LGHDT and CDR2 YNNKEL (reference sequence). The length of the CDR3 is 16 residues. CDR3 protein: CASSSWGRGEVSPLHF. The CDR3 DNA sequence: TGTGCCAGCAGCTCCTGGGGAAGGGGTGAGGTTTCACCCCTCCACTTT.

This rearrangement joins TRBV6-5 to TRBJ1-1; D ambiguous. The ends were cut back, 6 bases at V and 1 base at J, with 12 bases in the middle. Germline V gene sequence: CDR1 MNHEY, CDR2 SVGAGI. The CDR3 runs 14 residues. CDR3 DNA sequence: TGTGCCAGCAGGGAGAGGGTCGCGAACACTGAAGCTTTCTTT. This sequence encodes CASRERVANTEAFF.

The CDR3 spells CASSQDRGITNEKLFF. CDR3 DNA: TGCGCCAGCAGCCAAGATCGCGGCATTACTAATGAAAAACTGTTTTTT. The gene calls are TRBV4-1 and TRBJ1-4; D ambiguous. This CDR3 contains 16 residues. Trimming left V 0 bases short and J 2 bases short, with 10 bases between. Per germline, CDR1 MGHRA and CDR2 YSYEKL.

The V call is TRBV6-6, the J call TRBJ1-2, with D unclear. This CDR3 spans 17 amino acids. With 5 bases removed from V and 4 bases from J, the gap between germline ends came to 23 bases. Germline CDR1 MNHNY, CDR2 SVGAGI (reference sequence). The CDR3 is CASSPPSYPQAIYGYTF. The CDR3 DNA follows: TGTGCCAGCAGTCCCCCTTCTTATCCGCAGGCGATCTATGGCTACACCTTC.

V is TRBV7-6 and J is TRBJ1-1, with 7 positions matching TRBD1. J lost 1 base, V lost 5 bases, and 10 bases had no gene match. The CDR3 loop spans 16 amino acids. CDR1 and CDR2 from the germline V gene are SGHVS and FNYEAQ. The CDR3 spells CASSLGTAGGNTEAFF. The DNA of the CDR3 is TGTGCCAGCAGCCTGGGGACGGCAGGGGGGAACACTGAAGCTTTCTTT.

For the CDR3, the DNA is TGTGCCAGCAGTCTTCAGGGCCTCGGCGGGGAGCTGTTTTTT. Translating it yields CASSLQGLGGELFF. The genes are TRBV7-3 and TRBJ2-2; the D gene is possibly TRBD1 (5 bases). The CDR3 has 14 amino acids. Germline-derived CDR1 and CDR2 are SGHTA and FQGTGA. The V end was cut by 6 bases, the J end by 7 bases, with 15 bases between.

The rearrangement uses TRBV11-2 and TRBJ2-7; D remains ambiguous. Trimming stripped 3 bases from V and 11 bases from J, with 11 bases between. The CDR3 runs to 11 residues. Germline V CDR1 and CDR2: SGHAT, FQNNGV. CDR3 in amino acids: CASSFDGVEYF. Here the CDR3 DNA reads TGTGCCAGCAGCTTTGATGGAGTGGAGTACTTC. The variable domain in full, with the rest retrieved from reference TRBV11-2 and TRBJ2-7, is EAGVAQSPRYKIIEKRQSVAFWCNPISGHATLYWYQQILGQGPKLLIQFQNNGVVDDSQLPKDRFSAERLKGVDSTLKIQPAKLEDSAVYLCASSFDGVEYFGPGTRLTVT.

This clone was found once. The chain employs TRBV11-3 and TRBJ1-1, with D tentatively TRBD1 (5 bases). The CDR3 spans 14 residues. V was trimmed by 2 bases and J by 4 bases, leaving 11 bases between them. Germline CDR1 reads SGHNT; CDR2 reads YENEEA. The CDR3 DNA is TGTGCCAGCAGCTTAAGGGCAGGGCTCACTGAAGCTTTCTTT. This codes for CASSLRAGLTEAFF.